A selection of T cell receptor beta chains follows, all from one sample in a study of cytomegalovirus exposure and HLA in healthy donors. Method: immunoSEQ multiplex PCR; TCRdb's copy keeps in-frame clones and lacks some. The table has some 180,000 clones, around a tenth seen once; the top ten hold about 1.2%. Sequencing input: PBMCs. The source is a woman in her thirties in good health and CMV-seropositive. Both conserved end residues are part of each CDR3. The D gene is left open where the match is weak. Clone size appears in some rows only: once, few, many, or a class for an expanded clone.

d_gene	abundance	v_gene	j_gene	CDR3aa	CDR3nt
TRBD2	few	TRBV5-1	TRBJ2-2	CASSPPGLAGAGELFF	TGCGCCAGCAGCCCACCGGGACTAGCGGGAGCGGGGGAGCTGTTTTTT
-	few	TRBV30	TRBJ1-1	CAWTRRRRGGENTEAFF	TGTGCCTGGACGCGACGAAGGAGGGGAGGAGAGAACACTGAAGCTTTCTTT
TRBD1	-	TRBV5-1	TRBJ2-7	CASGPGTGAYEQYF	TGCGCCAGCGGACCCGGGACAGGGGCTTACGAGCAGTACTTC
-	-	TRBV5-1	TRBJ1-1	CASSRDTMNTEAFF	TGCGCCAGCAGCCGGGACACCATGAACACTGAAGCTTTCTTT
-	-	TRBV6-1	TRBJ2-2	CASSEWRNGELFF	TGTGCCAGCAGTGAATGGCGGAACGGGGAGCTGTTTTTT
TRBD2	few	TRBV7-9	TRBJ2-7	CASSYGTSGYEQYF	TGTGCCAGCAGCTATGGGACTAGCGGGTACGAGCAGTACTTC
-	few	TRBV5-1	TRBJ2-3	CASSLNPSTDTQYF	TGCGCCAGCAGCTTGAATCCCTCCACAGATACGCAGTATTTT
-	-	TRBV7-9	TRBJ2-5	CASSSLGGETQYF	TGTGCCAGCAGCTCCCTAGGAGGAGAGACCCAGTACTTC
-	few	TRBV5-1	TRBJ1-1	CASNQGTGWAAFF	TGCGCCAGCAATCAGGGTACGGGTTGGGCAGCTTTCTTT
-	few	TRBV7-9	TRBJ2-5	CASSLWDFPETQYF	TGTGCCAGCAGCTTATGGGACTTCCCAGAGACCCAGTACTTC
TRBD2	-	TRBV28	TRBJ2-1	CASKGGAGSYNEQFF	TGTGCCAGCAAGGGAGGAGCGGGATCGTACAATGAGCAGTTCTTC
TRBD1	few	TRBV10-3	TRBJ1-5	CAIGVGTGVDQPQHF	TGTGCCATCGGGGTAGGGACAGGGGTTGATCAGCCCCAGCATTTT
TRBD1	-	TRBV2	TRBJ1-2	CASSALQGADYGYTF	TGTGCCAGCAGTGCCTTACAGGGGGCGGACTATGGCTACACCTTC
-	-	TRBV14	TRBJ1-2	CASSQGLHTGTEGYTF	TGTGCCAGCAGCCAAGGCTTACACACAGGGACGGAGGGCTACACCTTC
-	few	TRBV19	TRBJ1-1	CASSSGQLGTEAFF	TGTGCCAGTAGTTCCGGACAGCTTGGGACTGAAGCTTTCTTT
TRBD1	-	TRBV30	TRBJ2-1	CAWSLQGYNEQFF	TGTGCCTGGAGTCTACAGGGGTACAATGAGCAGTTCTTC
-	few	TRBV2	TRBJ1-3	CASSEGGWTYKPGNTIYF	TGTGCCAGCAGTGAAGGGGGATGGACATATAAGCCTGGAAACACCATATATTTT
TRBD1	few	TRBV10-3	TRBJ2-2	CAITGGLRDTGELFF	TGTGCCATAACAGGGGGCCTAAGGGACACCGGGGAGCTGTTTTTT
-	few	TRBV29-1	TRBJ2-3	CSVRQASTDTQYF	TGCAGCGTCCGACAAGCCAGCACAGATACGCAGTATTTT
TRBD1	-	TRBV9	TRBJ1-5	CASSETGALGQPQHF	TGTGCCAGCAGCGAGACAGGGGCTCTGGGGCAGCCCCAGCATTTT
TRBD1	-	TRBV19	TRBJ2-7	CASSRTGGSYEQYF	TGTGCCAGTAGTAGGACAGGGGGGTCCTACGAGCAGTACTTC
TRBD2	-	TRBV13	TRBJ2-5	CASSQLSGRYQETQYF	TGTGCCAGCAGCCAACTTAGCGGGAGGTACCAAGAGACCCAGTACTTC
TRBD1	few	TRBV7-7	TRBJ2-7	CASSLGLGTGDRSYEQYF	TGTGCCAGCAGCTTAGGCCTCGGGACAGGGGACCGGTCCTACGAGCAGTACTTC
TRBD1	few	TRBV9	TRBJ2-3	CASSVSGGASGDTQYF	TGTGCCAGCAGCGTGTCAGGGGGCGCTTCTGGAGATACGCAGTATTTT
-	few	TRBV30	TRBJ1-4	CAGVELGREKLFF	TGTGCCGGAGTAGAGCTAGGGAGAGAAAAACTGTTTTTT
TRBD1	-	TRBV9	TRBJ2-7	CASSLNRDRPYEQYF	TGTGCCAGCAGCCTAAACCGGGACAGACCCTACGAGCAGTACTTC
TRBD2	few	TRBV5-1	TRBJ2-3	CASSEGLAASTDTQYF	TGCGCCAGCAGCGAAGGACTAGCCGCTAGCACAGATACGCAGTATTTT
-	few	TRBV6-1	TRBJ2-5	CASRVTTKETQYF	TGTGCCAGCAGGGTGACTACGAAAGAGACCCAGTACTTC
TRBD2	few	TRBV6-6	TRBJ2-2	CASMSRRERELFF	TGTGCCAGCATGAGCCGGCGGGAGAGGGAGCTGTTTTTT
-	many	TRBV25-1	TRBJ1-4	CASSVQGKTSTNEKLFF	TGTGCCAGCAGTGTCCAGGGCAAAACATCAACTAATGAAAAACTGTTTTTT
-	-	TRBV27	TRBJ1-5	CASSSLPGKGEQPQHF	TGTGCCAGCAGTTCGCTCCCCGGAAAGGGGGAACAGCCCCAGCATTTT
TRBD1	-	TRBV6-6	TRBJ2-7	CASSKGQGISYEQYF	TGTGCCAGCAGCAAGGGACAGGGAATCTCCTACGAGCAGTACTTC
TRBD1	-	TRBV6-5	TRBJ1-1	CASSSDRGTEAFF	TGTGCCAGCAGTTCCGACAGGGGCACTGAAGCTTTCTTT
TRBD1	-	TRBV29-1	TRBJ1-2	CSVDGQGYYGYTF	TGCAGCGTTGATGGACAGGGATACTATGGCTACACCTTC
TRBD2	few	TRBV15	TRBJ2-7	CATSRPSGAGYEQYF	TGTGCCACCAGCAGACCTAGCGGGGCGGGGTACGAGCAGTACTTC
-	many	TRBV5-1	TRBJ2-5	CASSLDRRETQYF	TGCGCCAGCAGCTTGGACAGAAGGGAGACCCAGTACTTC
TRBD2	few	TRBV2	TRBJ2-4	CASGTSGLAKNIQYF	TGTGCCAGCGGGACTAGCGGCTTAGCCAAAAACATTCAGTACTTC
TRBD2	-	TRBV13	TRBJ2-1	CASSSPRTSGTDNEQFF	TGTGCCAGCAGCTCCCCTCGGACTAGCGGAACTGACAATGAGCAGTTCTTC
-	few	TRBV7-2	TRBJ2-5	CASSLDIRGTQYF	TGTGCCAGCAGCTTGGATATCCGCGGGACCCAGTACTTC
-	-	TRBV4-1	TRBJ1-5	CASSQDLVRRTWVQPQHF	TGCGCCAGCAGCCAAGATTTGGTCCGAAGGACATGGGTTCAGCCCCAGCATTTT
TRBD2	-	TRBV29-1	TRBJ2-3	CSVEGVSGKVKDTQYF	TGCAGCGTTGAAGGTGTTAGCGGGAAGGTCAAAGATACGCAGTATTTT
TRBD1	-	TRBV5-1	TRBJ2-5	CASIARGQGAPETQYF	TGCGCCAGCATTGCCCGCGGACAGGGTGCCCCAGAGACCCAGTACTTC
-	-	TRBV9	TRBJ2-4	CASSLGGLAKNIQYF	TGTGCCAGCAGCTTGGGGGGACTAGCCAAAAACATTCAGTACTTC
-	few	TRBV21-1	TRBJ2-3	CASSRWTGGARDTQYF	TGTGCCAGCAGCCGATGGACAGGGGGAGCAAGGGATACGCAGTATTTT
-	few	TRBV6-5	TRBJ2-3	CASSYPRDSFTDTQYF	TGTGCCAGCAGTTACCCCCGAGACAGTTTCACAGATACGCAGTATTTT
-	-	TRBV6-5	TRBJ2-1	CASSLTDLRNEQFF	TGTGCCAGCAGTCTTACTGACTTGCGCAATGAGCAGTTCTTC
-	few	TRBV28	TRBJ1-2	CASRVPGNYGYTF	TGTGCCAGTAGGGTCCCGGGGAACTATGGCTACACCTTC
-	few	TRBV30	TRBJ1-2	CAWFPGDYGYTF	TGTGCCTGGTTTCCGGGGGACTATGGCTACACCTTC
TRBD1	-	TRBV19	TRBJ1-4	CASTDHPGQVNEKLFF	TGTGCCAGTACCGATCACCCCGGACAGGTTAATGAAAAACTGTTTTTT
-	-	TRBV5-1	TRBJ1-1	CASSQGTADTEAFF	TGCGCCAGCAGCCAAGGAACAGCCGACACTGAAGCTTTCTTT
-	-	TRBV6-1	TRBJ2-3	CASSEWAGASTDTQYF	TGTGCCAGCAGTGAATGGGCGGGGGCCAGCACAGATACGCAGTATTTT
TRBD2	few	TRBV15	TRBJ2-7	CAIGGQREVSYEQYF	TGTGCCATCGGGGGGCAGCGGGAGGTCTCCTACGAGCAGTACTTC
TRBD1	-	TRBV5-1	TRBJ2-1	CASSPDSQGNEQFF	TGCGCCAGCAGCCCCGACTCACAGGGGAATGAGCAGTTCTTC
TRBD2	-	TRBV5-1	TRBJ2-7	CASTLGLAGEQYF	TGCGCCAGCACCCTCGGGCTAGCGGGAGAGCAGTACTTC
-	-	TRBV5-4	TRBJ2-7	CASSLALANPRNEQYF	TGTGCCAGCAGCTTGGCCCTAGCGAACCCTAGGAACGAGCAGTACTTC